This TCR beta chain comes out of a study of siplizumab effects on memory and regulatory T cells (dated by TCRdb to the late 2010s). Regarding the complete study: The study looked at the effect of siplizumab, an anti-CD2 antibody, on alloreactive T-cell subsets in allogeneic mixed lymphocyte reactions made from human PBMCs.

Sorted unstimulated T cells and proliferating T cells recovered from mixed lymphocyte reactions were subjected to TCRbeta CDR3 sequencing. Fresh whole blood from some ten HLA-typed healthy donors was used as the source from which PBMCs were isolated. The CDR3 goes from the cysteine to the phenylalanine over 12 residues. The DNA shown is the 36-base CDR3, in frame from base 1. Per the germline V gene, SNHLY is the CDR1 and FYNNEI is the CDR2. At the junction V is shortened by 3 bases and J by 5 bases; bases outside the gene matches: 0. Overall study results and their limits: Unstimulated naive T cells appeared to be more diverse than memory T cells, and naive cells seemed to make a substantial contribution to the alloresponse. Because sequences below about 10^-5 frequency were poorly captured, only a minor fraction of alloreactive clones could be mapped to unstimulated subsets. The cumulative frequency of alloreactive sequences that could be traced back to unstimulated CD4+ memory T cells was significantly reduced by siplizumab. For roughly 80-95% of proliferating CD4+ or CD8+ clones, no naive or memory phenotype could be assigned. The suppressive function of proliferating Tregs from siplizumab cultures was not functionally confirmed. Among mappable alloreactive CD4+ clones, an average Treg-derived fraction of about 70% was observed with siplizumab, compared with approximately 30% in control reactions.

The library relied on the immunoSEQ multiplex PCR assay. The deep sequencing platform assayed some 98,000 TCR templates per sample. Genomic DNA extracted from sorted T cells was used for TCRbeta CDR3 sequencing. Turning to the authors' computational methods: The R programming language was used for the clonal analysis of the TCRbeta CDR3 data. Alloreactive CD4+ and CD8+ clones were identified by comparing unstimulated samples to CFSE-low samples taken after the reaction. Regulatory or non-regulatory origin of alloreactive CD4+ clones was assigned by matching sequences to the sorted unstimulated Treg and non-Treg repertoires. The clones in this table, taken by TCRdb from immuneACCESS, are in-frame only. Not every clone is retained; where verified, under half of the shortfall comes from an unresolved V gene, and the cause of the rest is unknown. The V and J calls and the clone size are those of that table, but D and trimming were determined from the DNA. In this sample the table shows about 87,000 clones, 85% to 90% of which occur a single time. Of the sample, around 14% is held by the ten largest clones.

On this clone: Its antigen has not been determined. No per-base quality is available; no much larger clone lies one base away.

The source is a human donor in good health. Input material: CD4+ T cells sorted from blood. The chain links TRBV2 with TRBJ1-2, with TRBD1 identical over 7 junction bases. Here is the DNA: TGTGCCAGCAGTGAGACAGGGTATGGCTACACCTTC. It translates to CASSETGYGYTF.